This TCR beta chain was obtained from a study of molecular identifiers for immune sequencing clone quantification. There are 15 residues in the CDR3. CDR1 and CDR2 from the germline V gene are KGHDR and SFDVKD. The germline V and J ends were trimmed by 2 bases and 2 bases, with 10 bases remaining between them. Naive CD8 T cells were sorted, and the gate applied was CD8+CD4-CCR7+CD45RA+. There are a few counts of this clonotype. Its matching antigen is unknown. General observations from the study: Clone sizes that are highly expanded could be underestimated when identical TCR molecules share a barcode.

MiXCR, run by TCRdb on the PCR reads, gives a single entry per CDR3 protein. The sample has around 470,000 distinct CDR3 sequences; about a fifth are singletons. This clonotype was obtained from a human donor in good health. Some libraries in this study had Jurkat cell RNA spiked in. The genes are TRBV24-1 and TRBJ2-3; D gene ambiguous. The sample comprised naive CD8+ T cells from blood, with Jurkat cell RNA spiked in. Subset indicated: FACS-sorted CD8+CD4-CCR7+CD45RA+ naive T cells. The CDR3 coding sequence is TGTGCCACCAGTGATTCCCAATTATCCACAGATACGCAGTATTTT. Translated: CATSDSQLSTDTQYF.